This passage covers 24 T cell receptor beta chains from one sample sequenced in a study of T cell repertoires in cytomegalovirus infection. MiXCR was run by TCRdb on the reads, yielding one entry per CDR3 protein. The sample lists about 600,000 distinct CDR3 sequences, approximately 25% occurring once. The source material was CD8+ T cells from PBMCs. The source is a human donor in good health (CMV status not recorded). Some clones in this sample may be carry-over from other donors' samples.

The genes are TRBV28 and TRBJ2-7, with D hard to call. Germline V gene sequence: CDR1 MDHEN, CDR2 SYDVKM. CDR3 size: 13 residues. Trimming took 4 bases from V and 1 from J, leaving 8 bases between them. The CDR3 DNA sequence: TGTGCCAGCAGTTCCGCTATGTCCTACGAGCAGTACGTC. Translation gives CASSSAMSYEQYV.

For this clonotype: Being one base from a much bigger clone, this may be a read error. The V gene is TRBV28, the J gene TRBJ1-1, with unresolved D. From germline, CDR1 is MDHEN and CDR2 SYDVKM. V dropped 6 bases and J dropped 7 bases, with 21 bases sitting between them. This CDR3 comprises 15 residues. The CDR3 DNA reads TGTGCCAGCAGCCCCCCTCAGGTCACCACTGTTGAAGCTTTCTTT. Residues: CASSPPQVTTVEAFF.

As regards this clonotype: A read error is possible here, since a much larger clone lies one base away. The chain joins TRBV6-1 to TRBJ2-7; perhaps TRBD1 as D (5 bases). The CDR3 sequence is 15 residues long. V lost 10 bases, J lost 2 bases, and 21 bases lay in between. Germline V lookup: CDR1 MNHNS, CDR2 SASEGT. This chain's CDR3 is CANRQGGRRPYEQYV. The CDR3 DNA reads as TGTGCCAACAGGCAAGGCGGCAGGCGACCCTACGAGCAGTACGTC.

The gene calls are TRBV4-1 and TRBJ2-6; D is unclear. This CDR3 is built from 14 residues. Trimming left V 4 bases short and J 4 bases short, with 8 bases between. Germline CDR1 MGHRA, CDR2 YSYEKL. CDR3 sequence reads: CASSPERGANVLTF. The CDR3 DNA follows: TGCGCCAGCAGCCCCGAGAGGGGGGCCAACGTCCTGACTTTC.

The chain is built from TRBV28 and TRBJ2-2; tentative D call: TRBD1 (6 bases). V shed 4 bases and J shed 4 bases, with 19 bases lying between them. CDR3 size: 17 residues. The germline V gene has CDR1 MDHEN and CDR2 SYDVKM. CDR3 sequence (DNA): TGTGCCAGCAGTTCTTTAATTGCAGGGGTGTTCACCGGGGAGCTGTTTTTT. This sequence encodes CASSSLIAGVFTGELFF. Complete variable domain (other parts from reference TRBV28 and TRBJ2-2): DVKVTQSSRYLVKRTGEKVFLECVQDMDHENMFWYRQDPGLGLRLIYFSYDVKMKEKGDIPEGYSVSREKKERFSLILESASTNQTSMYLCASSSLIAGVFTGELFFGEGSRLTVL.

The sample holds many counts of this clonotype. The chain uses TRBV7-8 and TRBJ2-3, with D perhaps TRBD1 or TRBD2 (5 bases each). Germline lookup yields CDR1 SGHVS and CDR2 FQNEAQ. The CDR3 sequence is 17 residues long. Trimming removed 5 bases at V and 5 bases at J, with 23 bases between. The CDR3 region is CASSLPSRGPGEDTQYF. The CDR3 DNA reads TGTGCCAGCAGCCTCCCGAGTCGGGGCCCTGGGGAAGATACGCAGTATTTT.

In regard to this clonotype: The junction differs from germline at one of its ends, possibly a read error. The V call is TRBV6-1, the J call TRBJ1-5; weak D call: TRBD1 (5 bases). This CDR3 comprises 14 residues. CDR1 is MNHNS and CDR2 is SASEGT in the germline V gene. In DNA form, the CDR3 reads TGTGCCAGCAATCTGGGGGGAGGCAATCGGCCCCAGCATTTT. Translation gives CASNLGGGNRPQHF.

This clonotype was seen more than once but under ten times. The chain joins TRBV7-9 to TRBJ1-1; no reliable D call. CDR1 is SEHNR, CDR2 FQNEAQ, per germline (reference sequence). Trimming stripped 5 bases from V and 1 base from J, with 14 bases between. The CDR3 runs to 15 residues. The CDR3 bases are TGTGCCAGCAGCACGGAACAGAGGAAGAACACTGAAGCTTTCTTT. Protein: CASSTEQRKNTEAFF.

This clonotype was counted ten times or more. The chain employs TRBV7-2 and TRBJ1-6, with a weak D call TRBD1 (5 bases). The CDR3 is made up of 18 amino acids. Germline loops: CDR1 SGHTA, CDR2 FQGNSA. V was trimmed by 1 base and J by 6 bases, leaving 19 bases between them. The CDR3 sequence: CASSLGAGQGLSNSPLHF. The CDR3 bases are TGTGCCAGCAGCTTAGGTGCTGGGCAGGGCCTGAGTAATTCACCCCTCCACTTT.

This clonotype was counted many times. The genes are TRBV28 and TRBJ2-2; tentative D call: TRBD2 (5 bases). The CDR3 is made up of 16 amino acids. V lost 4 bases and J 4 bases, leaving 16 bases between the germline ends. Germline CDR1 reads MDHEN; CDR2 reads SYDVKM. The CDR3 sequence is CASSSVTGWPTGELFF. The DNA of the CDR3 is TGTGCCAGCAGTTCCGTTACGGGATGGCCCACCGGGGAGCTGTTTTTT.

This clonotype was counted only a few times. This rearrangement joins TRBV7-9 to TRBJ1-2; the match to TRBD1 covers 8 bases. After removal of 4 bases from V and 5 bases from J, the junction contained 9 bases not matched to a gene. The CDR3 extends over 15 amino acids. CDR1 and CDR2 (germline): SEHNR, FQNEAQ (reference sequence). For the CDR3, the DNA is TGTGCCAGCAGCTCCCGGACAGGGACGGGGTATGGCTACACCTTC. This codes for CASSSRTGTGYGYTF.

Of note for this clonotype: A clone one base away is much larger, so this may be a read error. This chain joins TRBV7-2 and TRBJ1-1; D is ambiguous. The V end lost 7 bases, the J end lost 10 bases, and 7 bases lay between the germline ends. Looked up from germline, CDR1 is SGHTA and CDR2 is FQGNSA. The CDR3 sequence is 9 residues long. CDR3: CASNQRAFF. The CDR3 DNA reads TGTGCCAGCAACCAAAGAGCTTTCTTT.

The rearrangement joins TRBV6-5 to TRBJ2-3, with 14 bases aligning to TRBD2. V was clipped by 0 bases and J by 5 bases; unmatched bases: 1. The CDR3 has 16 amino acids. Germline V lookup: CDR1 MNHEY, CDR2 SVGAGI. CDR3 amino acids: CASSYSGLAGEDTQYF. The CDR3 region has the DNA TGTGCCAGCAGTTACTCGGGACTAGCGGGGGAAGATACGCAGTATTTT.

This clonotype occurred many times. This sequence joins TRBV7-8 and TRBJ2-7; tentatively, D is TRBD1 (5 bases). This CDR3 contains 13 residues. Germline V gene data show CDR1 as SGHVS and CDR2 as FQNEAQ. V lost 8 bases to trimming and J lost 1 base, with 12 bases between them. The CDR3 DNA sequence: TGTGCCAGCGGCGACAGTCTTTCCTACGAGCAGTACTTC. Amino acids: CASGDSLSYEQYF.

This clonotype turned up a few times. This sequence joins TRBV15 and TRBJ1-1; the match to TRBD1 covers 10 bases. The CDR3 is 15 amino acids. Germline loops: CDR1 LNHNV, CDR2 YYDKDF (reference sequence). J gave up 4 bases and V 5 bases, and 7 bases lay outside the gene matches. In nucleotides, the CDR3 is TGTGCCACCAGCTTAGACAGGGGGCTGGGCACTGAAGCTTTCTTT. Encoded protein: CATSLDRGLGTEAFF. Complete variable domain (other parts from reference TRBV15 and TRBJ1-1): DAMVIQNPRYQVTQFGKPVTLSCSQTLNHNVMYWYQQKSSQAPKLLFHYYDKDFNNEADTPDNFQSRRPNTSFCFLDIRSPGLGDTAMYLCATSLDRGLGTEAFFGQGTRLTVV.

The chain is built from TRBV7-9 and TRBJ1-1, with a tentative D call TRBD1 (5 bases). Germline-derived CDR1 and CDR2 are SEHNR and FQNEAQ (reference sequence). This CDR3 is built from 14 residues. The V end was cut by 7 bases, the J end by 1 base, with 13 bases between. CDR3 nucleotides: TGTGCCAGCAACTCCTACGGGGGGAACACTGAAGCTTTCTTT. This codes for CASNSYGGNTEAFF.

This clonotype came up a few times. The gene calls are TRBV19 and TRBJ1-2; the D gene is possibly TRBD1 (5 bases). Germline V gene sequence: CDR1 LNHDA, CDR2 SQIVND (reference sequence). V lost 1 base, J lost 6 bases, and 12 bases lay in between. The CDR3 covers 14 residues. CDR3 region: CASSIALGQDGYTF. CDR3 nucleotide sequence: TGTGCCAGTAGTATAGCCCTGGGGCAGGATGGCTACACCTTC.

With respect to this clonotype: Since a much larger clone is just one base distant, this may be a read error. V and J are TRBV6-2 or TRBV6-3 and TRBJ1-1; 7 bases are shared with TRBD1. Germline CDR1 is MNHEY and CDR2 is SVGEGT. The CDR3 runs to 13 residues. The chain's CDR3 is CATSDRRNTETFF. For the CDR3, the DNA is TGTGCCACCTCGGACAGGCGGAACACTGAAACTTTCTTT.

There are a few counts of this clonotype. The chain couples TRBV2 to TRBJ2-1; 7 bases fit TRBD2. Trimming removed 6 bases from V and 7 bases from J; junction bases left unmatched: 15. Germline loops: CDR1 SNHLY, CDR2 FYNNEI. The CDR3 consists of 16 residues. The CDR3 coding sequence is TGTGCCAGCAGAGATTATCAGCGGGGAGGTGAAAATGAGCAGTTCTTC. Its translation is CASRDYQRGGENEQFF. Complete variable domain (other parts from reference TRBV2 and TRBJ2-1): EPEVTQTPSHQVTQMGQEVILRCVPISNHLYFYWYRQILGQKVEFLVSFYNNEISEKSEIFDDQFSVERPDGSNFTLKIRSTKLEDSAMYFCASRDYQRGGENEQFFGPGTRLTVL.

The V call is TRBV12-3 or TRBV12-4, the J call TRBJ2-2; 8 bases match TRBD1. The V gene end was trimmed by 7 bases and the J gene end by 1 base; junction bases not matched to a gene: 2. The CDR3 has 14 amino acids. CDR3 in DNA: TGTGCCAGCACCGACAGGGGGAACACCGGGGAGCTGTTTTTT. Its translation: CASTDRGNTGELFF.

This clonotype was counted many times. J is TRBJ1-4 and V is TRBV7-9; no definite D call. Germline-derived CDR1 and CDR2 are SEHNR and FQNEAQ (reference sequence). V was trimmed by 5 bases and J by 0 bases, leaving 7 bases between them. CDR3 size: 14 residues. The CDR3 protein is CASSPYATNEKLFF. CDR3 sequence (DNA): TGTGCCAGCAGCCCATATGCAACTAATGAAAAACTGTTTTTT.

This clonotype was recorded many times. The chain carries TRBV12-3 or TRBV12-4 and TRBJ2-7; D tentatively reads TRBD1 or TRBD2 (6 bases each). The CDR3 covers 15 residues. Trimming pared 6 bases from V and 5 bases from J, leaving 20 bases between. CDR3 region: CASSLGGGLGHEQYF. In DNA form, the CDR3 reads TGTGCCAGCAGCCTGGGGGGCGGGCTAGGGCACGAGCAGTACTTC.

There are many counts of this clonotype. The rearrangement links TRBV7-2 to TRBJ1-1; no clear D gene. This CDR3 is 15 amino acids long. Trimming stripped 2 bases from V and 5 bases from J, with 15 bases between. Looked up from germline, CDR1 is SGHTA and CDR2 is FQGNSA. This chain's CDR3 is CASSLLAGSGTEAFF. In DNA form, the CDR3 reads TGTGCCAGCAGCTTACTGGCCGGGTCGGGGACTGAAGCTTTCTTT.

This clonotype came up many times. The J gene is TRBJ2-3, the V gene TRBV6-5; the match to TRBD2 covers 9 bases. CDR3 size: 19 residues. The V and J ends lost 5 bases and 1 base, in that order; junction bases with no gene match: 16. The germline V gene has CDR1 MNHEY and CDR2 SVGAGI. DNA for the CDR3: TGTGCCAGCAGTCTGGGGGCCCCGACTAGCGGATTTCGCACAGATACGCAGTATTTT. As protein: CASSLGAPTSGFRTDTQYF.